Listed here are 23 T cell receptor beta chains from one sample, sequenced in a study of T cells after yellow fever vaccination. TCRdb passed the 5' RACE reads through MiXCR, listing each CDR3 protein once. The table shows about 130,000 distinct CDR3 sequences, with approximately 7% occurring only once. The sample here was CD4+ T cells sorted from PBMCs, taken 9 to 11 days after the first yellow fever vaccination. The receptors were gathered from a man aged 18 to 35 who received the YFV17D yellow fever vaccine.

At least ten counts were recorded for this clonotype. This sequence joins TRBV5-5 and TRBJ2-2; D unclear. The CDR3 runs 13 residues. V lost 4 bases and J 4 bases, leaving 8 bases between the germline ends. CDR1 and CDR2 from the germline V gene are SGHKS and YYEKEE (reference sequence). CDR3 sequence reads: CASSVAGTGELFF. Here the CDR3 DNA reads TGTGCCAGCAGCGTAGCAGGCACCGGGGAGCTGTTTTTT.

There are many counts of this clonotype. This sequence joins TRBV4-3 and TRBJ1-2; 10 nucleotides line up with TRBD1. The CDR3 is 14 residues long. Germline CDR1 LGHNA, CDR2 YSLEER. V lost 1 base to trimming and J lost 7 bases; unmatched junction nucleotides: 3. In DNA, the CDR3 is TGCGCCAGCAGCCAAGGGACAGGGGGAATTGGCTACACCTTC. Amino acids: CASSQGTGGIGYTF.

In its sample, this clonotype was seen once. A much more abundant neighbour one base away suggests this may be a read error. The V call is TRBV12-3 or TRBV12-4, the J call TRBJ2-5; 7 positions match TRBD2. With V trimmed by 6 bases and J by 4 bases, 5 bases remained unmatched. CDR3 length: 13 residues. Here the CDR3 reads CASRLAFPETQYF. DNA for the CDR3: TGTGCCAGCAGACTAGCGTTTCCAGAGACCCAGTACTTC.

This clonotype was recorded many times. The J gene is TRBJ2-5, the V gene TRBV5-6, with D tentatively TRBD2 (5 bases). This CDR3 has 14 residues. CDR1 is SGHDT, CDR2 YYEEEE, per germline. V dropped 1 base and J dropped 4 bases, with 11 bases sitting between them. DNA for the CDR3: TGTGCCAGCAGCTTGCCTGGACTCCTAGAGACCCAGTACTTC. Translated: CASSLPGLLETQYF.

This clonotype was detected many times. The CDR3 DNA follows: TGTGCCAGCAGCTTAGGGGGGAGCCAGAATGAAAAACTGTTTTTT. Its protein is CASSLGGSQNEKLFF. The chain has TRBV7-2 and TRBJ1-4; D perhaps matches TRBD1 (5 bases). With 1 base removed from V and 5 bases from J, the gap between germline ends came to 11 bases. This CDR3 comprises 15 residues. The germline V gene has CDR1 SGHTA and CDR2 FQGNSA.

This clonotype came up many times. The chain carries TRBV20-1 and TRBJ2-7, with 10 positions matching TRBD2. CDR1 and CDR2 (germline): DFQATT, SNEGSKA (reference sequence). Trimming took 0 bases from V and 7 from J; bases not matched to a gene: 9. This CDR3 has 15 amino acids. CDR3 residues: CSARDRLAGGLEQYV. CDR3 in DNA: TGCAGTGCTAGAGATCGGTTAGCGGGGGGCTTAGAGCAGTACGTC.

The chain combines TRBV7-2 with TRBJ2-4; D is ambiguous. Trimming pared 5 bases from V and 0 bases from J, leaving 11 bases between. From germline, CDR1 is SGHTA and CDR2 FQGNSA. The CDR3 is 15 residues long. The CDR3 sequence is CASSPWAAAKNIQYF. CDR3 bases: TGTGCCAGCAGCCCCTGGGCGGCAGCCAAAAACATTCAGTACTTC.

In its sample, this clonotype was seen many times. V usage is TRBV2 and J usage is TRBJ2-1; the match to TRBD2 covers 10 bases. The CDR3 spans 15 residues. V gave up 3 bases and J gave up 6 bases; unmatched junction bases: 5. Per the germline V gene, CDR1 is SNHLY and CDR2 is FYNNEI. CDR3 amino acids: CASSDRTSGRNEQFF. The CDR3 region has the DNA TGTGCCAGCAGTGACCGGACTAGCGGCCGCAATGAGCAGTTCTTC.

The table lists this clonotype with a few counts. The rearrangement uses TRBV7-9 and TRBJ1-1; weak D call: TRBD1 (6 bases). In germline, CDR1 is SEHNR, CDR2 FQNEAQ (reference sequence). V was shortened by 6 bases and J by 1 base, with 12 bases between the two germline ends. CDR3 size: 14 residues. CDR3 loop: CASSSQTGNTEAFF. The CDR3 nucleotides read TGTGCCAGCAGTTCACAGACAGGGAACACTGAAGCTTTCTTT.

There are many counts of this clonotype. This sequence joins TRBV7-2 and TRBJ2-3, with TRBD1 matching 8 bases. This CDR3 is 15 amino acids long. Germline trimming cut 0 bases from V and 4 bases from J; bases unmatched to any gene: 3. Looked up from germline, CDR1 is SGHTA and CDR2 is FQGNSA. The CDR3 sequence: CASSLARGHADTQYF. The CDR3 DNA reads as TGTGCCAGCAGCTTAGCCAGGGGGCATGCAGATACGCAGTATTTT.

This clonotype was seen ten or more times. The V gene is TRBV20-1, the J gene TRBJ1-1, with 8 bases aligning to TRBD1. The V segment lost 6 bases and the J segment 3 bases; nucleotides outside the gene matches: 6. Per germline, CDR1 DFQATT and CDR2 SNEGSKA (reference sequence). CDR3 length: 13 amino acids. In DNA form, the CDR3 reads TGCAGTGCAAGACAGGGGAGTGACACTGAAGCTTTCTTT. Encoded protein: CSARQGSDTEAFF.

This clonotype came up many times. The chain is built from TRBV7-9 and TRBJ1-1; D not resolved. The CDR3 spans 13 residues. The V gene lost 1 base and the J gene lost 1 base, with 4 bases spanning the gap. Germline loops: CDR1 SEHNR, CDR2 FQNEAQ (reference sequence). The CDR3 is CASSLVTNTEAFF. The DNA for the CDR3 is TGTGCCAGCAGCTTAGTAACGAACACTGAAGCTTTCTTT.

Many counts were recorded for this clonotype. This chain links TRBV10-3 with TRBJ1-4; D might be TRBD1 (6 bases). The CDR3 loop spans 12 amino acids. The germline CDR1 and CDR2 sequences are ENHRY and SYGVKD. Between the trimmed V and J ends, which lost 11 bases and 3 bases, there was a span of 10 bases. CDR3 loop: CAAGQSNEKLFF. The CDR3 DNA follows: TGTGCCGCCGGACAGTCTAATGAAAAACTGTTTTTT.

This clonotype was seen ten or more times. V and J are TRBV3-1 and TRBJ2-7; D is perhaps TRBD1 (6 bases). The CDR3 covers 15 residues. CDR1 LGHDT and CDR2 YNNKEL come from the germline V gene (reference sequence). Trimming shortened V by 4 bases and J by 3 bases, and 16 bases separated the two germline ends. CDR3 sequence (DNA): TGTGCCAGCAGCCGGGGGTCGCAGGGGCGCTACGAGCAGTACTTC. Amino acids: CASSRGSQGRYEQYF.

There are many counts of this clonotype. The chain uses TRBV5-1 and TRBJ1-5; 10 bases agree with TRBD1. Germline-derived CDR1 and CDR2 are SGHRS and YFSETQ. Trimming cost V 0 bases and J 6 bases; bases outside gene matches: 6. CDR3 length: 16 residues. CDR3 DNA sequence: TGCGCCAGCAGCTTGGACGGGACAGGGGTCGGTCAGCCCCAGCATTTT. Residues: CASSLDGTGVGQPQHF.

At least ten counts were recorded for this clonotype. The chain recombines TRBV7-8 with TRBJ1-5; D remains unclear. CDR1 and CDR2 from the germline V gene are SGHVS and FQNEAQ. CDR3 size: 15 residues. The V end was cut by 5 bases, the J end by 0 bases, with 11 bases between. The CDR3 loop reads CASSPLWDSNQPQHF. CDR3 bases: TGTGCCAGCAGCCCCCTATGGGATAGCAATCAGCCCCAGCATTTT.

This clonotype was recorded many times. The V and J genes are TRBV18 and TRBJ2-3, with a possible D match to TRBD2 (5 bases). Trimming stripped 0 bases from V and 2 bases from J, with 9 bases between. Germline lookup yields CDR1 KGHSH and CDR2 LQKENI. The CDR3 is 15 amino acids. The CDR3 region has the DNA TGTGCCAGCTCACCACCGTCGGGGATCACAGATACGCAGTATTTT. Translated: CASSPPSGITDTQYF.

About this clonotype: This clone may be a read error of a much larger clone one base away. The V call is TRBV11-2, the J call TRBJ2-4; D remains ambiguous. The CDR3 loop spans 18 amino acids. Germline values: CDR1 SGHAT, CDR2 FQNNGV. DNA of the CDR3: TGTGCCAGCAGCTTAGTCGGGTTGTTGGCCTCGGGTTCGACCATTCAGTGCTTC. It yields the protein CASSLVGLLASGSTIQCF.

This clonotype was detected many times. This chain connects TRBV5-1 to TRBJ2-5; 7 nucleotides match TRBD1. Looked up from germline, CDR1 is SGHRS and CDR2 is YFSETQ. The ends lost 3 bases at V and 2 bases at J; junction bases unmatched: 7. The CDR3 has 15 amino acids. The CDR3 sequence is CASSSAGGRQETQYF. In DNA form, the CDR3 reads TGCGCCAGCAGCTCGGCAGGGGGTCGGCAAGAGACCCAGTACTTC.

Ten or more counts support this clonotype. This chain links TRBV3-1 with TRBJ2-1; possibly TRBD2 for D (6 bases). Germline CDR1 is LGHDT and CDR2 is YNNKEL (reference sequence). With 4 bases removed from V and 4 bases from J, the gap between germline ends came to 14 bases. CDR3 length: 15 amino acids. The CDR3: CASSPLGLVYNEQFF. CDR3 DNA: TGTGCCAGCAGCCCACTGGGACTTGTATACAATGAGCAGTTCTTC.

This clonotype has ten or more counts. The V gene is TRBV7-2, the J gene TRBJ1-5; D possibly corresponds to TRBD1 (6 bases). Trimming left V 5 bases short and J 5 bases short, with 16 bases between. Per the germline V gene, CDR1 is SGHTA and CDR2 is FQGNSA. The CDR3 is made up of 15 amino acids. The CDR3 reads CASSPGGGGDQPQHF. The CDR3, as DNA: TGTGCCAGCAGCCCGGGGGGGGGCGGAGATCAGCCCCAGCATTTT.

The V and J genes are TRBV20-1 and TRBJ2-3; D might be TRBD2 (6 bases). The germline V gene has CDR1 DFQATT and CDR2 SNEGSKA (reference sequence). The length of the CDR3 is 16 residues. Written as DNA, the CDR3 is TGCAGAGCTTTCACACGGGGGAAACCTTTCACAGATACGCAGTATTTT. Residues: CRAFTRGKPFTDTQYF.

At least ten counts were recorded for this clonotype. This chain joins TRBV28 and TRBJ1-2; D is undetermined. This CDR3 is 13 amino acids long. Germline loops: CDR1 MDHEN, CDR2 SYDVKM. V gave up 2 bases and J gave up 6 bases, with 10 bases separating them. This chain's CDR3 is CASSLAGSDGYTF. DNA for the CDR3: TGTGCCAGCAGTTTAGCGGGAAGTGATGGCTACACCTTC.